The 27 T cell receptor beta chains below all came from one sample that was sequenced in a study of T cell repertoires in cytomegalovirus infection. For these TCRs, the target antigens are not known. Each CDR3 protein is one row after TCRdb ran MiXCR on the reads. The sample has roughly 220,000 distinct CDR3 sequences, 35% to 45% seen once; the top ten hold 55% to 70%. Here the sequenced sample was CD8+ T cells from cultured PBMCs, taken from culture after CMV antigen stimulation. The receptors derive from a human donor in good health (CMV status not recorded). Some clones in this sample may be carry-over from other donors' samples.

This rearrangement joins TRBV7-6 to TRBJ2-7; 8 nucleotides line up with TRBD2. This CDR3 has 13 amino acids. From germline, CDR1 is SGHVS and CDR2 FNYEAQ. The junction had 4 bases not matched to a gene; V was cut back by 2 bases and J by 7 bases. CDR3 coding DNA: TGTGCCAGCAGCTTAAATCCGGGGGGGGAGCAGTACTTC. Its translation is CASSLNPGGEQYF.

The rearrangement links TRBV2 to TRBJ1-1; weak D call: TRBD1 (6 bases). V was cut by 7 bases and J by 2 bases, with 14 bases left in between. This CDR3 comprises 14 residues. Germline V CDR1 and CDR2: SNHLY, FYNNEI. DNA for the CDR3: TGTGCCAGCACAAGGGGGGATAGTAACACTGAAGCTTTCTTT. Protein: CASTRGDSNTEAFF.

The V gene is TRBV7-1, the J gene TRBJ2-3, with 12 bases identical to TRBD2. TRBV7-1 is assigned to the ORF class and has an uncertain function. V was pared by 3 bases and J by 2 bases, with 9 bases of the junction left unmatched. The CDR3 is 18 amino acids. The CDR3 DNA reads TGTGCCAGCAGCTCGGGTAGACTAGCGGGGGCCCACACAGATACGCAGTATTTT. Protein sequence: CASSSGRLAGAHTDTQYF.

This clonotype appeared a few times. The chain combines TRBV29-1 with TRBJ2-4; possible D gene TRBD2, 6 bases. Trimming removed 4 bases at V and 2 bases at J, with 9 bases between. Per the germline V gene, CDR1 is SQVTM and CDR2 is ANQGSEA. This CDR3 contains 13 residues. The CDR3 nucleotides are TGCAGCGTTGTTGGGGGGACCAAAAACATTCAGTACTTC. Its protein product is CSVVGGTKNIQYF.

This clonotype was counted between two and nine times. The chain is built from TRBV20-1 and TRBJ2-1, with 10 bases that match TRBD1. This CDR3 has 12 residues. The V gene's germline CDR1 is DFQATT and CDR2 SNEGSKA (reference sequence). The CDR3 spells CRLGTGANEQFF. In nucleotides, the CDR3 is TGCAGACTTGGGACAGGGGCTAATGAGCAGTTCTTC.

The rearrangement uses TRBV12-5 and TRBJ1-1, with D unresolved. The CDR3 spans 12 residues. In germline, CDR1 is LGHNT, CDR2 FRNRAP. The V gene lost 0 bases and the J gene lost 11 bases, with 10 bases spanning the gap. In DNA, the CDR3 is TGTGCTAGTGGTTTGGTACGTCGGACGGCTTTCTTT. Translated, it gives CASGLVRRTAFF.

Of note for this clonotype: One end of the junction fails to match germline, which may point to a read error. The chain combines TRBV7-7 with TRBJ2-2; 9 bases align to TRBD1. CDR3 length: 16 amino acids. From germline, CDR1 is SSHAT and CDR2 FNYEAQ (reference sequence). The CDR3, as DNA: TGTGCTAGCAGCTTAGGGACAGGGTCAGGCACCGGGGAGCTGTTTTTT. This codes for CASSLGTGSGTGELFF. The full variable domain, with the rest looked up from reference TRBV7-7 and TRBJ2-2, is GAGVSQSPRYKVTKRGQDVTLRCDPISSHATLYWYQQALGQGPEFLTYFNYEAQPDKSGLPSDRFSAERPEGSISTLTIQRTEQRDSAMYRCASSLGTGSGTGELFFGEGSRLTVL.

This chain connects TRBV6-1 to TRBJ2-7, with 7 bases that match TRBD2. Per the germline V gene, CDR1 is MNHNS and CDR2 is SASEGT. This CDR3 has 14 amino acids. With V trimmed by 10 bases and J by 4 bases, 13 bases remained unmatched. The CDR3 DNA sequence: TGTGCCACCTCTCCCGGCGGGAGTAGGTACGAGCAGTACTTC. The encoded protein is CATSPGGSRYEQYF.

The chain links TRBV7-8 to TRBJ2-7, with no clear D. The V gene lost 7 bases and the J gene lost 0 bases, with 13 bases spanning the gap. The V gene's germline CDR1 is SGHVS and CDR2 FQNEAQ. The CDR3 contains 14 residues. CDR3 nucleotides: TGTGCCAGCACCCCAAATCCCTTCTCCTACGAGCAGTACTTC. Protein product: CASTPNPFSYEQYF.

This clonotype has a handful of counts. V gene TRBV7-2 combines with J gene TRBJ1-2; D is ambiguous. CDR1 is SGHTA and CDR2 is FQGNSA in the germline V gene. V was clipped by 0 bases and J by 4 bases, with 9 bases between them. This CDR3 spans 14 amino acids. The CDR3 bases are TGTGCCAGCAGCTTAGCGCCCAGGATCTATGGCTACACCTTC. Translated: CASSLAPRIYGYTF.

The chain is built from TRBV14 and TRBJ1-1, with D uncertain. Germline CDR1 SGHDN, CDR2 FVKESK. The CDR3 totals 12 residues. The V gene lost 3 bases and the J gene lost 1 base, with 3 bases spanning the gap. The CDR3 coding sequence is TGTGCCAGCAGCCACAGGAACACTGAAGCTTTCTTT. Translated, it gives CASSHRNTEAFF.

The chain joins TRBV12-3 or TRBV12-4 to TRBJ2-1; D is ambiguous. The CDR3 covers 14 residues. V lost 1 base and J lost 7, with 11 bases in between. CDR3: CASSLEGLGNEQFF. Here the CDR3 DNA reads TGTGCCAGCAGTTTAGAGGGCCTCGGAAATGAGCAGTTCTTC.

The V gene is TRBV7-8, the J gene TRBJ2-7; perhaps TRBD1 as D (6 bases). CDR1 SGHVS and CDR2 FQNEAQ come from the germline V gene. The CDR3 has 13 amino acids. V gave up 8 bases and J gave up 5 bases, with 16 bases separating them. CDR3: CASWDTPGDEQYF. CDR3 sequence (DNA): TGTGCCAGCTGGGACACCCCTGGCGACGAGCAGTACTTC.

This clonotype was observed a few times. The chain links TRBV6-6 to TRBJ2-7, with D uncertain. CDR3 length: 13 amino acids. V dropped 0 bases and J dropped 3 bases, with 6 bases sitting between them. Germline V gives CDR1 MNHNY, CDR2 SVGAGI (reference sequence). This CDR3 is CASSYSILYEQYF. The CDR3 DNA follows: TGTGCCAGCAGTTACTCTATCCTCTACGAGCAGTACTTC.

This clonotype was counted only a few times. This chain links TRBV7-3 with TRBJ2-1; D is perhaps TRBD1 (5 bases). The germline CDR1 and CDR2 sequences are SGHTA and FQGTGA. The CDR3 has 14 residues. V was pared by 0 bases and J by 7 bases, with 10 bases between. The chain's CDR3 is CASSLTGAENEQFF. DNA of the CDR3: TGTGCCAGCAGCTTAACAGGGGCGGAGAATGAGCAGTTCTTC.

The chain joins TRBV9 to TRBJ1-1; 8 bases line up with TRBD1. Germline CDR1 is SGDLS and CDR2 is YYNGEE. This CDR3 has 15 amino acids. The ends lost 4 bases at V and 4 bases at J; junction bases unmatched: 9. The CDR3 is CASSSTGGGGTEAFF. In DNA form, the CDR3 reads TGTGCCAGCAGCTCCACAGGGGGGGGGGGCACTGAAGCTTTCTTT.

This clonotype has just a few counts. CDR3 DNA sequence: TGCGCCAGCAGACAACGAGGGTCGGGTGAAAAACTGTTTTTT. This codes for CASRQRGSGEKLFF. This sequence joins TRBV4-1 and TRBJ1-4; D is ambiguous. CDR3 length: 14 amino acids. Germline lookup yields CDR1 MGHRA and CDR2 YSYEKL. V gave up 6 bases and J gave up 7 bases, with 15 bases separating them.

This clonotype has a handful of counts. The chain is built from TRBV12-3 or TRBV12-4 and TRBJ2-5; D is ambiguous. The germline V and J ends were trimmed by 6 bases and 4 bases, with 18 bases remaining between them. There are 15 residues in the CDR3. CDR3 coding DNA: TGTGCCAGCAGACGTTCTGGTAACGGCCGAGAGACCCAGTACTTC. Its protein is CASRRSGNGRETQYF.

This clonotype has just one count. The conserved phenylalanine or tryptophan normally closing the CDR3 is absent here, so this likely arose from a read error. This sequence joins TRBV2 and TRBJ2-1; 8 bases match TRBD2. Per germline, CDR1 SNHLY and CDR2 FYNNEI. The J segment lost 5 bases and the V segment lost 1 base, leaving 4 bases of the junction unmatched. The CDR3 spans 15 residues. The CDR3 coding sequence is TGTGCCAGCAGTGAAGGGCGGGAGGAAAACAATGAGCAGTTCTTA. Its translation: CASSEGREENNEQFL.

This clonotype was recorded a few times. The chain is built from TRBV14 and TRBJ2-7; a weak D match, TRBD1 (7 bases). The V gene lost 4 bases and the J gene lost 3 bases, with 19 bases spanning the gap. CDR1 SGHDN and CDR2 FVKESK come from the germline V gene. This CDR3 has 16 amino acids. CDR3 sequence: CASSPRGTDIFYEQYF. CDR3 DNA sequence: TGTGCCAGCAGCCCTCGCGGGACAGACATTTTCTACGAGCAGTACTTC.

This clonotype appeared many times. This rearrangement joins TRBV7-4 to TRBJ2-7; D not certain. Germline V lookup: CDR1 SGHVT, CDR2 SQSDAQ. V was clipped by 2 bases and J by 5 bases, with 19 bases between them. The CDR3 sequence is 16 residues long. The CDR3 loop is CASSLISSQHSHEQYF. The CDR3, as DNA: TGTGCCAGCAGCTTAATTAGTTCACAACACAGTCACGAGCAGTACTTC. The full variable domain, completed using reference TRBV7-4 and TRBJ2-7, is GAGVSQSPRYKVAKRGRDVALRCDSISGHVTLYWYRQTLGQGSEVLTYSQSDAQRDKSGRPSGRFSAERPERSVSTLKIQRTEQGDSAVYLCASSLISSQHSHEQYFGPGTRLTVT.

The chain recombines TRBV25-1 with TRBJ1-3, with no clear D. Germline lookup yields CDR1 MGHDK and CDR2 SYGVNS. V shed 2 bases and J shed 4 bases, with 9 bases lying between them. The CDR3 runs to 14 residues. CDR3 nucleotides: TGTGCCAGCAGTGAAAGGAGGCTCGGAAACACCATATATTTT. Translation: CASSERRLGNTIYF.

CDR3 sequence reads: CASSPPWGMDEQFF. DNA of the CDR3: TGCGCCAGCAGCCCCCCGTGGGGGATGGATGAGCAGTTCTTC. The V and J genes are TRBV5-1 and TRBJ2-1, with D perhaps matching TRBD1 or TRBD2 (5 bases each). Trimming left V 4 bases short and J 8 bases short, with 16 bases between. CDR1 is SGHRS, CDR2 YFSETQ, per germline. The CDR3 has 14 residues.

Ten or more counts support this clonotype. The V gene is TRBV6-5, the J gene TRBJ2-1; TRBD1 or TRBD2 may be the D gene (6 bases each). The CDR3 sequence is 16 residues long. CDR1 MNHEY and CDR2 SVGAGI come from the germline V gene. Deletions cut 0 bases from V and 3 bases from J, with 12 bases between. This CDR3 reads CASSYSKQGGYNEQFF. The CDR3 DNA reads TGTGCCAGCAGTTACTCCAAACAGGGAGGCTACAATGAGCAGTTCTTC.

The chain carries TRBV7-3 and TRBJ1-6; TRBD1 agrees at 7 bases. The V segment lost 5 bases and the J segment 8 bases; nucleotides outside the gene matches: 3. CDR3 length equals 13 residues. Germline CDR1 is SGHTA and CDR2 is FQGTGA. The CDR3 coding sequence is TGTGCCAGCAGCCAGGGGGGGGATTCACCCCTCCACTTT. Translation: CASSQGGDSPLHF. Supplemented by reference TRBV7-3 and TRBJ1-6, the full variable domain reads GAGVSQTPSNKVTEKGKYVELRCDPISGHTALYWYRQSLGQGPEFLIYFQGTGAADDSGLPNDRFFAVRPEGSVSTLKIQRTERGDSAVYLCASSQGGDSPLHFGNGTRLTVT.

This clonotype was seen more than once but under ten times. The genes are TRBV7-9 and TRBJ1-4; 9 bases align to TRBD1. The trim removed 5 bases at V and 4 bases at J, leaving 14 bases unmatched. Germline lookup yields CDR1 SEHNR and CDR2 FQNEAQ (reference sequence). The CDR3 length is 18 residues. The CDR3 sequence: CASSSTGGKDWGNEKLFF. The DNA for the CDR3 is TGTGCCAGCAGCAGTACAGGGGGCAAGGATTGGGGTAATGAAAAACTGTTTTTT.

The chain uses TRBV6-5 and TRBJ2-5; weak D call: TRBD1 (5 bases). The CDR3 spans 12 residues. The germline V gene encodes CDR1 MNHEY and CDR2 SVGAGI. V was trimmed by 2 bases and J by 5 bases, leaving 6 bases between them. CDR3: CASSYPGETQYF. For the CDR3, the DNA is TGTGCCAGCAGTTACCCAGGGGAGACCCAGTACTTC.